These 21 T cell receptor beta chains came from one sample sequenced in a study of blood T cell repertoires in COVID-19. Here immunoSEQ multiplex PCR was the method, and the copy in TCRdb shows in-frame clones only, minus some. The table has more than 70,000 clones, roughly nine tenths seen once; the top ten hold 7.5% to 9.5%. Sample: peripheral blood. Every receptor here comes from a man aged 45-65 years with acute or convalescent COVID-19.

The J gene is TRBJ1-5, the V gene TRBV6-1; unclear D gene. Germline-derived CDR1 and CDR2 are MNHNS and SASEGT. The CDR3 length is 14 residues. Between the trimmed V and J ends, which lost 1 base and 6 bases, there was a span of 10 bases. The CDR3, as DNA: TGTGCCAGCAGTGAAGGAGGGTCCGGTCAGCCCCAGCATTTT. This gives the protein CASSEGGSGQPQHF.

The V and J genes are TRBV7-3 and TRBJ2-5; 8 nucleotides line up with TRBD2. Per germline, CDR1 SGHTA and CDR2 FQGTGA. CDR3 length equals 14 residues. The junction had 2 bases not matched to a gene; V was cut back by 5 bases and J by 0 bases. The CDR3 spells CASSRSGDQETQYF. The CDR3 DNA is TGTGCCAGCAGCCGTAGCGGGGACCAAGAGACCCAGTACTTC.

V and J are TRBV11-2 and TRBJ1-2; weak D call: TRBD1 (6 bases). The CDR3 extends over 13 amino acids. V lost 3 bases to trimming and J lost 7 bases, with 12 bases between them. Germline lookup yields CDR1 SGHAT and CDR2 FQNNGV. The CDR3, as DNA: TGTGCCAGCAGCTTGAGTACAGGGAGTGGCTACACCTTC. Its translation is CASSLSTGSGYTF.

The chain is built from TRBV7-9 and TRBJ2-5; 9 nucleotides align to TRBD1. V lost 4 bases, J lost 5 bases, and 5 bases stayed unmatched. The CDR3 is 14 amino acids. Looked up from germline, CDR1 is SEHNR and CDR2 is FQNEAQ (reference sequence). DNA for the CDR3: TGTGCCAGCAGCTCCGGACAGGGGCGGGAGACCCAGTACTTC. It is translated as CASSSGQGRETQYF.

The CDR3 reads CASSILGQGGNQPQHF. CDR3 DNA sequence: TGTGCCAGTAGTATTTTGGGACAGGGGGGCAATCAGCCCCAGCATTTT. This rearrangement joins TRBV19 to TRBJ1-5, with TRBD1 identical over 11 bases. The junction had 3 bases not matched to a gene; V was cut back by 3 bases and J by 2 bases. Germline V gene sequence: CDR1 LNHDA, CDR2 SQIVND (reference sequence). The CDR3 loop spans 16 amino acids.

V gene TRBV7-6 combines with J gene TRBJ1-1; D perhaps matches TRBD1 (5 bases). V was clipped by 0 bases and J by 5 bases, with 13 bases between them. The CDR3 loop spans 15 amino acids. Germline loops: CDR1 SGHVS, CDR2 FNYEAQ. The CDR3 loop is CASSLAGGFWTEAFF. CDR3 sequence (DNA): TGTGCCAGCAGCTTAGCGGGGGGGTTTTGGACTGAAGCTTTCTTT.

The genes are TRBV2 and TRBJ2-1; 8 bases align to TRBD2. Germline V gene data show CDR1 as SNHLY and CDR2 as FYNNEI. V shed 4 bases and J 5 bases; nucleotides not matched to a gene: 7. This CDR3 spans 15 amino acids. CDR3 region: CASSVERGKDNEQFF. CDR3 DNA sequence: TGTGCCAGCAGTGTCGAGCGGGGGAAAGACAATGAGCAGTTCTTC.

This rearrangement joins TRBV2 to TRBJ1-6, with TRBD1 matching 8 bases. Germline V gives CDR1 SNHLY, CDR2 FYNNEI. Trimming removed 4 bases from V and 7 bases from J; junction bases left unmatched: 12. The CDR3 is 17 amino acids. The CDR3 protein is CASSALVGDRRNSPLHF. The CDR3 bases are TGTGCCAGCAGTGCATTAGTTGGGGACAGGAGAAATTCACCCCTCCACTTT.

This chain links TRBV11-1 with TRBJ1-1; TRBD1 agrees at 8 bases. Germline V gene data show CDR1 as SGHAT and CDR2 as FQDESV (reference sequence). After removal of 7 bases from V and 1 base from J, the junction contained 11 bases not matched to a gene. This CDR3 has 16 residues. The CDR3 loop reads CASTWATGTGNTEAFF. The DNA for the CDR3 is TGTGCCAGCACCTGGGCCACCGGGACAGGGAACACTGAAGCTTTCTTT.

This chain links TRBV27 with TRBJ1-6; 11 bases are shared with TRBD1. In germline, CDR1 is MNHEY, CDR2 SMNVEV (reference sequence). The CDR3 spans 15 residues. With 5 bases clipped from V and 10 bases from J, the junction kept 7 bases outside the gene matches. The CDR3 DNA follows: TGTGCCAGCAGTGTTGGACAGGGGGCCGGCTCACCCCTCCACTTT. Its protein is CASSVGQGAGSPLHF.

V usage is TRBV19 and J usage is TRBJ1-5; D is perhaps TRBD1 (5 bases). The V gene lost 7 bases and the J gene lost 4 bases, with 11 bases spanning the gap. Germline-derived CDR1 and CDR2 are LNHDA and SQIVND (reference sequence). This CDR3 comprises 13 residues. The CDR3 DNA sequence: TGTGCCAGTACCCCAGACAGTAATCAGCCCCAGCATTTT. As protein: CASTPDSNQPQHF.

The rearrangement uses TRBV7-2 and TRBJ1-6; D is uncertain. Trimming pared 1 base from V and 6 bases from J, leaving 7 bases between. The V gene's germline CDR1 is SGHTA and CDR2 FQGNSA. The CDR3 consists of 14 residues. The CDR3 sequence: CASSLVGSNSPLHF. CDR3 sequence (DNA): TGTGCCAGCAGCTTAGTGGGCTCTAATTCACCCCTCCACTTT.

This clone came up a few times. The rearrangement joins TRBV4-1 to TRBJ2-5; 7 bases fit TRBD2. Germline V CDR1 and CDR2: MGHRA, YSYEKL. V lost 4 bases, J lost 5 bases, and 7 bases stayed unmatched. The CDR3 sequence is 14 residues long. The CDR3 region is CASSPGRGGETQYF. The CDR3 nucleotides read TGCGCCAGCAGCCCGGGGAGGGGAGGGGAGACCCAGTACTTC.

The rearrangement uses TRBV6-2 or TRBV6-3 and TRBJ2-7, with D possibly matching TRBD2 (5 bases). In germline, CDR1 is MNHEY, CDR2 SVGEGT. This CDR3 comprises 12 residues. Trimming left V 2 bases short and J 4 bases short, with 6 bases between. CDR3 residues: CASSYRGYEQYV. CDR3 bases: TGTGCCAGCAGTTACCGGGGATACGAGCAGTACGTC.

The chain employs TRBV30 and TRBJ1-5, with 9 bases aligning to TRBD1. This CDR3 region has 16 residues. Germline CDR1 reads GTSNPN; CDR2 reads SVGIG (reference sequence). V shed 0 bases and J 1 base; nucleotides not matched to a gene: 4. CDR3 nucleotides: TGTGCCTGGAGTGTACAAGGGACAGGGAGCAATCAGCCCCAGCATTTT. It is translated as CAWSVQGTGSNQPQHF.

The V call is TRBV6-5, the J call TRBJ1-1; 7 nucleotides agree with TRBD1. The CDR3 spans 14 residues. The V gene's germline CDR1 is MNHEY and CDR2 SVGAGI. V shed 7 bases, J shed 1 base, and the junction held 6 bases outside the gene matches. The CDR3 spells CASTRAGGNTEAFF. CDR3 DNA sequence: TGTGCCAGCACCAGAGCAGGGGGGAACACTGAAGCTTTCTTT.

The chain couples TRBV2 to TRBJ2-1; 9 bases align to TRBD2. This CDR3 contains 19 residues. Germline CDR1 reads SNHLY; CDR2 reads FYNNEI. V trimming: 2 bases; J trimming: 0 bases; junction bases outside the gene matches: 11. DNA for the CDR3: TGTGCCAGCAGTGAAAAGCCAGCGGGGGGACACAGCTCCTACAATGAGCAGTTCTTC. This codes for CASSEKPAGGHSSYNEQFF.

Concerning this clone: The germline gene is not matched at one end of the junction; a read error may be the cause. V gene TRBV7-7 combines with J gene TRBJ2-1; perhaps TRBD2 as D (6 bases). This CDR3 is 15 amino acids long. CDR1 SSHAT and CDR2 FNYEAQ come from the germline V gene (reference sequence). CDR3 sequence reads: CASSLRLARYNEQFF. CDR3 DNA: TGTGCTAGCAGCTTAAGGCTAGCGAGATACAATGAGCAGTTCTTC.

V is TRBV18 and J is TRBJ1-1; D ambiguous. Trimming removed 2 bases from V and 1 base from J, with 11 bases in between. The length of the CDR3 is 15 residues. The V gene's germline CDR1 is KGHSH and CDR2 LQKENI. CDR3 in amino acids: CASSPRNRQNTEAFF. The CDR3 nucleotides read TGTGCCAGCTCACCAAGAAACAGACAGAACACTGAAGCTTTCTTT. The complete variable domain, with remaining parts taken from reference TRBV18 and TRBJ1-1, reads NAGVMQNPRHLVRRRGQEARLRCSPMKGHSHVYWYRQLPEEGLKFMVYLQKENIIDESGMPKERFSAEFPKEGPSILRIQQVVRGDSAAYFCASSPRNRQNTEAFFGQGTRLTVV.

This chain joins TRBV2 and TRBJ1-1; D uncertain. Trimming removed 6 bases at V and 13 bases at J, with 15 bases between. The CDR3 spans 11 residues. Germline V gene data show CDR1 as SNHLY and CDR2 as FYNNEI. The CDR3 DNA follows: TGTGCCAGCAGGCAAGACGGAGTAGGTTTCTTT. Its protein is CASRQDGVGFF.

This sequence joins TRBV6-5 and TRBJ2-7; D gene uncertain. There are 13 residues in the CDR3. V lost 0 bases and J lost 2, with 5 bases in between. Germline V CDR1 and CDR2: MNHEY, SVGAGI. In DNA, the CDR3 is TGTGCCAGCAGTTACTCGAGTCCCTACGAGCAGTACTTC. It yields the protein CASSYSSPYEQYF.